This T cell receptor beta chain was sequenced in a study of blood T cells in healthy people across ages. The donors, all healthy, were Caucasians living in Russia, aged about 6 to 90. The study's findings and limits: Roughly linear declines in TCR beta diversity per million T cells occurred with age.

A second PCR, run for roughly 7 to 11 cycles, used a sample-barcoded 5' primer plus a J-beta primer mix. TCRdb reprocessed the 5' RACE reads with MiXCR, giving one entry per CDR3 protein. The sample has some 1.1 million distinct CDR3 sequences, less than 45% seen once. This CDR3 spans 13 amino acids. The germline gives CDR1 MNHEY, CDR2 SVGEGT. V gave up 5 bases and J gave up 4 bases, with 11 bases separating them. This clonotype was observed a few times. Antigen: not known. This chain links TRBV6-2 or TRBV6-3 with TRBJ2-5, with a weak D call TRBD1 (6 bases). Sequencing was carried out using blood. This TCR derives from a man between 18 and 29 years old in good health. The CDR3 loop is CASSLRQVETQYF. The DNA of the CDR3 is TGTGCCAGCAGTCTTCGACAGGTAGAGACCCAGTACTTC.